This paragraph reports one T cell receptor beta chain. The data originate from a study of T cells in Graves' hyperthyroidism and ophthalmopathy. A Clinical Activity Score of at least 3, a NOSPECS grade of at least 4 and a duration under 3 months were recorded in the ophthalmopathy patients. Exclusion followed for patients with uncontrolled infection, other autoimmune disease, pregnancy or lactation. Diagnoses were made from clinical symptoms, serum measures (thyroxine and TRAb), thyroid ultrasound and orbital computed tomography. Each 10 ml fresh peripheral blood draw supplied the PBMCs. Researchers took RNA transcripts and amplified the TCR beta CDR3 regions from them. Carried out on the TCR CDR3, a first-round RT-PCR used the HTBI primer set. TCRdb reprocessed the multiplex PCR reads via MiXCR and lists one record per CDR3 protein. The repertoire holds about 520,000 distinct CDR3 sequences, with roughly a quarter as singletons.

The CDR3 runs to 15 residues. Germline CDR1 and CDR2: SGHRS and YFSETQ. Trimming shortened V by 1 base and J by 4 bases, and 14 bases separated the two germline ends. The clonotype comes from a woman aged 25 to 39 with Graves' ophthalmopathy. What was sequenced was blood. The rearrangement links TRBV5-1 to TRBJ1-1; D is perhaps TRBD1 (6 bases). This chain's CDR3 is CASSLQQGGGTEAFF. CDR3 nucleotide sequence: TGCGCCAGCAGCTTGCAACAGGGCGGTGGCACTGAAGCTTTCTTT. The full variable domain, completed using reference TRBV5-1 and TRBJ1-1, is KAGVTQTPRYLIKTRGQQVTLSCSPISGHRSVSWYQQTPGQGLQFLFEYFSETQRNKGNFPGRFSGRQFSNSRSEMNVSTLELGDSALYLCASSLQQGGGTEAFFGQGTRLTVV.